This T cell receptor (beta chain) is from a study of cytomegalovirus exposure and HLA in healthy donors. The CDR3 is 16 residues long. Germline V gene lookup returns CDR1 SGHRS and CDR2 YFSETQ. The V gene lost 5 bases and the J gene lost 5 bases, with 22 bases spanning the gap. Both 60 Vbeta primers and 13 Jbeta primers went into the PCR. Measured with immunoSEQ multiplex PCR; TCRdb has only the in-frame clones, and not every one. The sample yields around 190,000 clones, around 80% seen once. This TCR came from a man aged 40-50 years in good health and CMV-seropositive. This chain joins TRBV5-1 and TRBJ1-1, with D possibly TRBD1 on 5 matching bases. Sequenced: PBMCs. DNA of the CDR3: TGCGCCAGCAGGGTGGCCGGGGGGTCGGGGTGGACTGAAGCTTTCTTT. Translation: CASRVAGGSGWTEAFF.